The 18 T cell receptor beta chains listed next were all sequenced from one sample in a study of cytomegalovirus exposure and HLA in healthy donors. PCR was performed using 60 Vbeta and 13 Jbeta primers. The assay was immunoSEQ multiplex PCR, and TCRdb's table has in-frame clones only and misses some. The sample has some 170,000 clones, roughly 72% seen once. The material sequenced was PBMCs. The receptors originated from a woman in her 40s in good health and CMV-seronegative.

A few counts support this clone. The chain joins TRBV27 to TRBJ2-1; 8 nucleotides match TRBD1. With V trimmed by 6 bases and J by 3 bases, 10 bases remained unmatched. This CDR3 contains 16 residues. From germline, CDR1 is MNHEY and CDR2 SMNVEV (reference sequence). This chain's CDR3 is CASSLTGTGIYNEQFF. As DNA, the CDR3 is TGTGCCAGCAGCCTCACCGGGACAGGAATCTACAATGAGCAGTTCTTC.

The V call is TRBV7-9, the J call TRBJ2-4; D may be TRBD2 (5 bases). V lost 1 base and J lost 2, with 21 bases in between. Germline V gene data show CDR1 as SEHNR and CDR2 as FQNEAQ (reference sequence). The CDR3 has 19 amino acids. CDR3 protein: CASSLDLGKAYTPKNIQYF. CDR3 nucleotides: TGTGCCAGCAGCTTAGATCTCGGGAAGGCTTACACCCCCAAAAACATTCAGTACTTC.

The chain's CDR3 is CASSLESTGEAFF. The CDR3 DNA reads TGTGCCAGCAGCCTGGAATCGACAGGTGAAGCTTTCTTT. The rearrangement links TRBV5-5 to TRBJ1-1, with a weak D call TRBD1 (6 bases). V lost 4 bases and J 7 bases, leaving 14 bases between the germline ends. The germline V gene encodes CDR1 SGHKS and CDR2 YYEKEE (reference sequence). The CDR3 is made up of 13 amino acids.

This clone turned up a few times. J is TRBJ2-3 and V is TRBV7-6, with TRBD2 matching over 7 bases. The J segment lost 4 bases and the V segment lost 6 bases, leaving 13 bases of the junction unmatched. Germline V lookup: CDR1 SGHVS, CDR2 FNYEAQ. The CDR3 is 16 residues long. The CDR3 sequence: CASSNLYREVADTQYF. The CDR3 DNA follows: TGTGCCAGCAGTAATCTTTACCGGGAGGTTGCAGATACGCAGTATTTT.

This chain links TRBV7-9 with TRBJ1-4; D possibly corresponds to TRBD1 (5 bases). Germline-derived CDR1 and CDR2 are SEHNR and FQNEAQ (reference sequence). Trimming removed 9 bases from V and 8 bases from J, with 16 bases in between. The length of the CDR3 is 13 residues. The CDR3 DNA follows: TGTGCCAGTACCGGGGGAAGGGGAGAAAAACTGTTTTTT. Translating it yields CASTGGRGEKLFF.

The chain links TRBV5-1 to TRBJ2-7; 7 nucleotides agree with TRBD2. The CDR3 loop spans 14 amino acids. The junction had 10 bases not matched to a gene; V was cut back by 4 bases and J by 6 bases. The germline gives CDR1 SGHRS, CDR2 YFSETQ. CDR3 loop: CASSRDSGFGEQYF. The CDR3 DNA reads TGCGCCAGCAGCCGTGATAGCGGGTTCGGCGAGCAGTACTTC.

This chain uses TRBV7-3 with TRBJ1-1; D call uncertain. Trimming shortened V by 2 bases and J by 5 bases, and 9 bases separated the two germline ends. CDR3 size: 13 residues. Germline-derived CDR1 and CDR2 are SGHTA and FQGTGA. The CDR3 nucleotides read TGTGCCAGCAGCTTAGGAGTTGGGACTGAAGCTTTCTTT. It encodes CASSLGVGTEAFF. Full variable domain (remainder filled in from reference TRBV7-3 and TRBJ1-1): GAGVSQTPSNKVTEKGKYVELRCDPISGHTALYWYRQSLGQGPEFLIYFQGTGAADDSGLPNDRFFAVRPEGSVSTLKIQRTERGDSAVYLCASSLGVGTEAFFGQGTRLTVV.

The chain is built from TRBV6-5 and TRBJ1-4; possibly TRBD1 for D (5 bases). Trimming removed 8 bases from V and 2 bases from J, with 6 bases in between. The CDR3 totals 12 residues. The germline CDR1 and CDR2 sequences are MNHEY and SVGAGI. Here the CDR3 DNA reads TGTGCCAGCGGGGGGACTAATGAAAAACTGTTTTTT. Its translation is CASGGTNEKLFF.

The J gene is TRBJ2-7, the V gene TRBV4-1; TRBD1 aligns across 12 bases. Germline assignment: CDR1 MGHRA and CDR2 YSYEKL. The CDR3 totals 18 residues. V lost 2 bases, J lost 5 bases, and 13 bases stayed unmatched. CDR3 coding DNA: TGCGCCAGCAGCCAAAGTAAAGAGGGACAGGGGGCAAGAGACGAGCAGTACTTC. Translating it yields CASSQSKEGQGARDEQYF.

The chain joins TRBV28 to TRBJ2-7; D is ambiguous. CDR3 size: 15 residues. Germline assignment: CDR1 MDHEN and CDR2 SYDVKM. The germline V and J ends were trimmed by 6 bases and 4 bases, with 19 bases remaining between them. CDR3 bases: TGTGCCAGCAGCTCTATACTCGAAAGCCAATACGAGCAGTACTTC. Translated: CASSSILESQYEQYF.

The rearrangement links TRBV2 to TRBJ1-4; 8 nucleotides match TRBD1. The germline V gene has CDR1 SNHLY and CDR2 FYNNEI. V trimming: 5 bases; J trimming: 2 bases; junction bases outside the gene matches: 1. This CDR3 is built from 14 residues. DNA for the CDR3: TGTGCCAGCAGTTGGACAGGGACTAATGAAAAACTGTTTTTT. Its translation is CASSWTGTNEKLFF. Complete variable domain (other parts from reference TRBV2 and TRBJ1-4): EPEVTQTPSHQVTQMGQEVILRCVPISNHLYFYWYRQILGQKVEFLVSFYNNEISEKSEIFDDQFSVERPDGSNFTLKIRSTKLEDSAMYFCASSWTGTNEKLFFGSGTQLSVL.

The chain links TRBV14 to TRBJ1-2; D perhaps matches TRBD1 (5 bases). Germline CDR1 reads SGHDN; CDR2 reads FVKESK. Trimming cost V 1 base and J 5 bases, with 14 bases left between them. The CDR3 contains 15 residues. CDR3 sequence: CASSQVGAGAYGYTF. CDR3 nucleotide sequence: TGTGCCAGCAGCCAAGTTGGGGCAGGAGCTTATGGCTACACCTTC.

V gene TRBV5-4 combines with J gene TRBJ2-7, with 7 bases fitting TRBD1. This CDR3 contains 18 residues. The J segment lost 7 bases and the V segment lost 2 bases, leaving 21 bases of the junction unmatched. The germline V gene encodes CDR1 SGHNT and CDR2 YYREEE (reference sequence). The CDR3 bases are TGTGCCAGCAGCTTATTCCTTTTGACAGGGACAAAACTGGGGGAGCAGTACTTC. Translation: CASSLFLLTGTKLGEQYF.

The chain has TRBV7-3 and TRBJ2-1, with 7 bases that match TRBD2. V lost 5 bases to trimming and J lost 2 bases; unmatched junction nucleotides: 6. The CDR3 has 15 amino acids. Germline CDR1 and CDR2: SGHTA and FQGTGA. Here the CDR3 reads CASSRGSPPYNEQFF. CDR3 nucleotides: TGTGCCAGCAGCCGCGGGAGCCCCCCCTACAATGAGCAGTTCTTC.

The chain links TRBV19 to TRBJ2-2; D remains unclear. This CDR3 is built from 13 residues. With 7 bases removed from V and 4 bases from J, the gap between germline ends came to 10 bases. Germline V gene data show CDR1 as LNHDA and CDR2 as SQIVND (reference sequence). CDR3 sequence reads: CASKQYLTGELFF. The CDR3 DNA follows: TGTGCCAGTAAACAGTACCTCACCGGGGAGCTGTTTTTT.

The chain recombines TRBV19 with TRBJ2-7; perhaps TRBD1 as D (5 bases). The ends were cut back, 6 bases at V and 3 bases at J, with 24 bases in the middle. The CDR3 length is 17 residues. The germline V gene encodes CDR1 LNHDA and CDR2 SQIVND (reference sequence). The CDR3 loop is CASRARNSQGNHYEQYF. CDR3 sequence (DNA): TGTGCCAGTAGGGCCCGTAACTCGCAGGGCAACCACTACGAGCAGTACTTC.

V is TRBV2 and J is TRBJ2-3; possible D gene TRBD1, 5 bases. V lost 4 bases and J lost 0, with 8 bases in between. The CDR3 runs to 14 residues. Germline CDR1 is SNHLY and CDR2 is FYNNEI. The CDR3 sequence is CASSVGLSTDTQYF. The DNA of the CDR3 is TGTGCCAGCAGTGTGGGGCTGAGCACAGATACGCAGTATTTT.

The rearrangement uses TRBV27 and TRBJ2-7; 9 bases match TRBD2. Germline V gene sequence: CDR1 MNHEY, CDR2 SMNVEV (reference sequence). Germline trimming cut 2 bases from V and 3 bases from J; bases unmatched to any gene: 5. CDR3 length equals 15 residues. The CDR3: CASSLRLADLYEQYF. In nucleotides, the CDR3 is TGTGCCAGCAGTTTAAGACTAGCGGATCTCTACGAGCAGTACTTC.